This TCR beta chain was profiled in a study of PD-1 blockade in classical Hodgkin lymphoma. With respect to this clone: What it recognizes is unknown.

TCRdb keeps only in-frame clones here, not all; method: immunoSEQ multiplex PCR. The profile shows more than 10,000 clones, 88% of them singletons. Documented time point: cycle 4 day 1 (C4D1), after around six weeks of nivolumab. Each patient's relapse followed autologous stem cell transplantation, and brentuximab vedotin exposure varied. Starting with thawed PBMCs, CD4+ T cells were purified by magnetic negative selection. Trimming pared 9 bases from V and 3 bases from J, leaving 21 bases between. CDR1 is MNHNS, CDR2 SASEGT, per germline. The CDR3 covers 15 residues. General observations from the study: By C4D1, CD4+ diversity increased significantly, especially in complete responders. Reports described newly diagnosed patients as having lower baseline TCR diversity than healthy donors. Possible causes of repertoire differences, disease activity or prior therapy, remain undefined. When nivolumab was started under 1 year after ASCT, patients were excluded.

The J gene is TRBJ2-7, the V gene TRBV6-1; the D call may be TRBD1 or TRBD2 (5 bases each). The sample was CD4+ T cells from blood, taken before the fourth cycle of nivolumab. This clonotype originated in a human donor with classical Hodgkin lymphoma. CDR3 protein: CASWRTGTANYEQYF. For the CDR3, the DNA is TGTGCCAGTTGGAGAACCGGGACCGCGAACTACGAGCAGTACTTC.